The next 3 T cell receptor beta chains were all read from a single sample in a study of cytomegalovirus exposure and HLA in healthy donors. The PCR used 60 Vbeta and 13 Jbeta primers. Clones were read by immunoSEQ multiplex PCR, and TCRdb kept only the in-frame ones, dropping some. The data hold roughly 120,000 clones, with 76% observed a single time. The source material was PBMCs. The receptors here all came from a woman between 50 and 59 years old in good health and CMV-seropositive.

The chain carries TRBV15 and TRBJ2-5; 7 bases agree with TRBD1. CDR1 is LNHNV, CDR2 YYDKDF, per germline (reference sequence). Trimming at V came to 0 bases and at J to 3 bases, leaving 7 bases not matched to a gene. CDR3 length: 16 residues. The DNA of the CDR3 is TGTGCCACCAGCAGAGAGGCAGGGGGAATGGAAGAGACCCAGTACTTC. Translating it yields CATSREAGGMEETQYF. The whole variable domain, remainder taken from reference TRBV15 and TRBJ2-5, is DAMVIQNPRYQVTQFGKPVTLSCSQTLNHNVMYWYQQKSSQAPKLLFHYYDKDFNNEADTPDNFQSRRPNTSFCFLDIRSPGLGDTAMYLCATSREAGGMEETQYFGPGTRLLVL.

CDR3 protein: CASSLGTSGAYEQYF. The CDR3 bases are TGTGCCAGCAGCTTAGGGACTAGCGGTGCCTACGAGCAGTACTTC. The rearrangement uses TRBV11-2 and TRBJ2-7; 10 bases align to TRBD2. From germline, CDR1 is SGHAT and CDR2 FQNNGV. The trim removed 1 base at V and 2 bases at J, leaving 2 bases unmatched. The CDR3 loop spans 15 amino acids.

The V gene is TRBV4-3, the J gene TRBJ1-2; TRBD1 agrees at 7 bases. CDR3 size: 15 residues. The germline V gene encodes CDR1 LGHNA and CDR2 YSLEER. J gave up 4 bases and V 0 bases, and 5 bases lay outside the gene matches. The CDR3 DNA reads as TGCGCCAGCAGCCAAGATGGGACAGACCTCTATGGCTACACCTTC. The encoded protein is CASSQDGTDLYGYTF.